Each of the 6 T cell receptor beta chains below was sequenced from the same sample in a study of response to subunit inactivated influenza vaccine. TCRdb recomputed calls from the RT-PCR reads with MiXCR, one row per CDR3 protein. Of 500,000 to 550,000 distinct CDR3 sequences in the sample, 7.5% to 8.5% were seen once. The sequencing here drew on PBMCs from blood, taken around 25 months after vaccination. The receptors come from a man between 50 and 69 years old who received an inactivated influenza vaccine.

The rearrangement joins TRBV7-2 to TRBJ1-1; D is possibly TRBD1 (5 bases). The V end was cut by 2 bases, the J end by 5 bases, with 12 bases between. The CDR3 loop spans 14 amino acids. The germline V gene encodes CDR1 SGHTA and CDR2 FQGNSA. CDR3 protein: CASSLNAGLTEAFF. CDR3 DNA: TGTGCCAGCAGCTTAAATGCAGGGCTGACTGAAGCTTTCTTT.

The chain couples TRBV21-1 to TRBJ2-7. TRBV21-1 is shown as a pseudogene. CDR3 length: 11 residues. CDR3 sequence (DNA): TGTGCCAGAGACGTCGTGGAGGAGCAGTACTTC. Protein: CARDVVEEQYF.

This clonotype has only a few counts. The CDR3 sequence is CASSPYGVGVVNTEAFF. The CDR3 bases are TGCGCCAGCAGCCCCTACGGGGTTGGGGTCGTGAACACTGAAGCTTTCTTT. This chain connects TRBV5-1 to TRBJ1-1; D gene uncertain. The CDR3 covers 17 residues. The V end lost 4 bases, the J end lost 0 bases, and 19 bases lay between the germline ends. The V gene's germline CDR1 is SGHRS and CDR2 YFSETQ.

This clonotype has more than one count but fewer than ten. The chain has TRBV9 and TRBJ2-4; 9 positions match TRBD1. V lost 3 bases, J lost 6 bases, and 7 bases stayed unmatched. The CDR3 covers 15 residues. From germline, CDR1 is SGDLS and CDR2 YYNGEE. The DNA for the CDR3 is TGTGCCAGCAGCGGACCACAGGGGGCGCGAAACATTCAGTACTTC. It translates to CASSGPQGARNIQYF.

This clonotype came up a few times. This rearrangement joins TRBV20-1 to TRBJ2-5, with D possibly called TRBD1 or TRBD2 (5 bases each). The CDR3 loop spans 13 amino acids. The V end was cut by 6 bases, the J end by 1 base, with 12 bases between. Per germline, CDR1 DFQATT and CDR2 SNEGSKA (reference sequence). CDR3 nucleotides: TGCAGTGCACGAGGGGCTAGCCAAGAGACCCAGTACTTC. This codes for CSARGASQETQYF.

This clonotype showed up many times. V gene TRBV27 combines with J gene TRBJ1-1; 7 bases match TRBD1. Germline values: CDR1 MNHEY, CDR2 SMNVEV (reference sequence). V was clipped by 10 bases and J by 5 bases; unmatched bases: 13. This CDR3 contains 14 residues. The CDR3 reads CATSYSRGTTEAFF. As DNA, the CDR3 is TGTGCCACCTCCTACAGCAGGGGGACTACTGAAGCTTTCTTT.